The 22 T cell receptor beta chains in this list originate from one sample, sequenced in a study of PD-1 blockade in classical Hodgkin lymphoma. Profiled with immunoSEQ multiplex PCR; TCRdb holds only in-frame clones, not every one. The table has 40,000 to 55,000 clones, 80% seen once. Time point indicated: cycle 4 day 1 (C4D1), after 5 to 7 weeks of nivolumab. Relapse after autologous stem cell transplantation occurred in every patient, and brentuximab vedotin exposure varied. Sequenced here: peripheral blood mononuclear cells (PBMCs), sampled before the fourth cycle of nivolumab. These receptors came from a human donor with classical Hodgkin lymphoma.

The gene calls are TRBV7-2 and TRBJ1-2, with D possibly TRBD1 on 5 matching bases. The ends were cut back, 3 bases at V and 7 bases at J, with 15 bases in the middle. Germline loops: CDR1 SGHTA, CDR2 FQGNSA. The length of the CDR3 is 14 residues. The CDR3 bases are TGTGCCAGCAGCTTGGGGCAAGGAGGCCGTGGCTACACCTTC. This sequence encodes CASSLGQGGRGYTF.

V gene TRBV18 combines with J gene TRBJ1-2; the D gene is possibly TRBD1 (5 bases). This CDR3 is 15 amino acids long. With 2 bases removed from V and 6 bases from J, the gap between germline ends came to 16 bases. Germline lookup yields CDR1 KGHSH and CDR2 LQKENI. This CDR3 is CASSPTAGRGDGYTF. The CDR3 nucleotides are TGTGCCAGCTCACCAACCGCAGGGCGAGGCGATGGCTACACCTTC. Looking up the rest from reference TRBV18 and TRBJ1-2 gives the full variable domain: NAGVMQNPRHLVRRRGQEARLRCSPMKGHSHVYWYRQLPEEGLKFMVYLQKENIIDESGMPKERFSAEFPKEGPSILRIQQVVRGDSAAYFCASSPTAGRGDGYTFGSGTRLTVV.

CDR3 sequence reads: CASSSGTSRYEQYF. The CDR3 region has the DNA TGTGCCAGCAGTAGCGGGACTAGCCGCTACGAGCAGTACTTC. J is TRBJ2-7 and V is TRBV2, with TRBD2 matching 9 bases. CDR3 length equals 14 residues. V shed 5 bases, J shed 3 bases, and the junction held 5 bases outside the gene matches. CDR1 is SNHLY, CDR2 FYNNEI, per germline.

The chain recombines TRBV5-6 with TRBJ1-2; D possibly corresponds to TRBD1 (6 bases). The CDR3 length is 12 residues. CDR1 and CDR2 (germline): SGHDT, YYEEEE. V lost 1 base and J 7 bases, leaving 8 bases between the germline ends. The CDR3 reads CASSLTGPGYTF. CDR3 nucleotides: TGTGCCAGCAGCTTGACAGGGCCTGGCTACACCTTC.

The chain recombines TRBV11-3 with TRBJ1-2, with TRBD1 matching over 8 bases. Germline V gene sequence: CDR1 SGHNT, CDR2 YENEEA. This CDR3 has 15 residues. The V gene end was trimmed by 0 bases and the J gene end by 2 bases; junction bases not matched to a gene: 2. The DNA for the CDR3 is TGTGCCAGCAGCTTAGAAGGACAGGGAAACTATGGCTACACCTTC. This codes for CASSLEGQGNYGYTF.

The sample holds a few counts of this clone. The J gene is TRBJ1-1, the V gene TRBV6-1, with D unresolved. V shed 11 bases and J shed 7 bases, with 14 bases lying between them. Germline loops: CDR1 MNHNS, CDR2 SASEGT. The CDR3 runs 11 residues. CDR3 coding DNA: TGTGCCCATGCTAGGGTAAATGAAGCTTTCTTT. Its protein is CAHARVNEAFF.

This chain uses TRBV18 with TRBJ1-3; a possible D gene is TRBD1 (5 bases). Germline values: CDR1 KGHSH, CDR2 LQKENI. The CDR3 length is 16 residues. Trimming stripped 3 bases from V and 0 bases from J, with 12 bases between. The DNA for the CDR3 is TGTGCCAGCTCACCCCAACCGGGGGACTCTGGAAACACCATATATTTT. Translated, it gives CASSPQPGDSGNTIYF.

The chain couples TRBV9 to TRBJ2-4, with D tentatively TRBD1 or TRBD2 (5 bases each). Trimming left V 3 bases short and J 6 bases short, with 19 bases between. CDR1 and CDR2 from the germline V gene are SGDLS and YYNGEE. The CDR3 extends over 16 amino acids. CDR3 residues: CASSDPLRGRGNIQYF. The CDR3 DNA is TGTGCCAGCAGCGACCCTCTGAGGGGCCGAGGAAACATTCAGTACTTC. Full variable domain (outside the CDR3, taken from reference TRBV9 and TRBJ2-4): DSGVTQTPKHLITATGQRVTLRCSPRSGDLSVYWYQQSLDQGLQFLIQYYNGEERAKGNILERFSAQQFPDLHSELNLSSLELGDSALYFCASSDPLRGRGNIQYFGAGTRLSVL.

The rearrangement links TRBV18 to TRBJ2-3; 8 nucleotides match TRBD2. The CDR3 spans 20 residues. V shed 3 bases, J shed 0 bases, and the junction held 17 bases outside the gene matches. The germline V gene encodes CDR1 KGHSH and CDR2 LQKENI. The CDR3 reads CASSPLPQGRGASSTDTQYF. CDR3 DNA: TGTGCCAGCTCACCCCTACCCCAAGGGCGGGGGGCCTCCAGCACAGATACGCAGTATTTT.

The chain recombines TRBV10-3 with TRBJ1-2; TRBD1 is a possible D gene (6 bases). The CDR3 contains 12 residues. The V end was cut by 8 bases, the J end by 7 bases, with 14 bases between. The germline V gene encodes CDR1 ENHRY and CDR2 SYGVKD. In DNA form, the CDR3 reads TGTGCCATCGGACAGTCAGGGTTTGGCTACACCTTC. As protein: CAIGQSGFGYTF.

This chain links TRBV9 with TRBJ2-6, with TRBD2 identical over 7 bases. V shed 0 bases, J shed 0 bases, and the junction held 0 bases outside the gene matches. Looked up from germline, CDR1 is SGDLS and CDR2 is YYNGEE. The CDR3 is made up of 16 amino acids. The CDR3 reads CASSVGGSSGANVLTF. In DNA form, the CDR3 reads TGTGCCAGCAGCGTAGGCGGGAGCTCTGGGGCCAACGTCCTGACTTTC. Variable domain in full (rest from reference TRBV9 and TRBJ2-6): DSGVTQTPKHLITATGQRVTLRCSPRSGDLSVYWYQQSLDQGLQFLIQYYNGEERAKGNILERFSAQQFPDLHSELNLSSLELGDSALYFCASSVGGSSGANVLTFGAGSRLTVL.

The genes are TRBV19 and TRBJ2-3; 13 bases fit TRBD2. With V trimmed by 5 bases and J by 1 base, 15 bases remained unmatched. The CDR3 has 20 amino acids. Germline CDR1 reads LNHDA; CDR2 reads SQIVND (reference sequence). As DNA, the CDR3 is TGTGCCAGTAGTCCTCGGACTAGCGGGAGCCCCACATACCGCACAGATACGCAGTATTTT. It encodes CASSPRTSGSPTYRTDTQYF.

This chain connects TRBV11-2 to TRBJ2-1, with 8 bases that match TRBD2. Trimming at V came to 3 bases and at J to 9 bases, leaving 7 bases not matched to a gene. The CDR3 is made up of 14 amino acids. The germline V gene encodes CDR1 SGHAT and CDR2 FQNNGV. CDR3 amino acids: CASSFWREVPEQFF. CDR3 nucleotide sequence: TGTGCCAGCAGCTTCTGGCGGGAGGTACCTGAGCAGTTCTTC.

The V call is TRBV10-3, the J call TRBJ1-5; possibly TRBD1 for D (5 bases). Trimming left V 6 bases short and J 4 bases short, with 16 bases between. The germline V gene encodes CDR1 ENHRY and CDR2 SYGVKD. There are 15 residues in the CDR3. The CDR3 region is CAISHGRELNQPQHF. CDR3 coding DNA: TGTGCCATCAGCCATGGCAGGGAGCTAAATCAGCCCCAGCATTTT.

V is TRBV6-5 and J is TRBJ1-1; D might be TRBD1 (6 bases). CDR1 is MNHEY and CDR2 is SVGAGI in the germline V gene. The CDR3 is 14 residues long. V lost 6 bases and J lost 5, with 16 bases in between. CDR3 protein: CASSPGALRTEAFF. For the CDR3, the DNA is TGTGCCAGCAGCCCAGGGGCCCTTAGAACTGAAGCTTTCTTT.

This clone was observed a handful of times. This chain joins TRBV5-4 and TRBJ2-1; 7 bases are a match to TRBD1. From germline, CDR1 is SGHNT and CDR2 YYREEE (reference sequence). The CDR3 totals 13 residues. V shed 5 bases and J 7 bases; nucleotides not matched to a gene: 6. CDR3 sequence (DNA): TGTGCCAGCAGAGCCGACAGGGCTAATGAGCAGTTCTTC. As protein: CASRADRANEQFF. Full variable domain (outside the CDR3, taken from reference TRBV5-4 and TRBJ2-1): ETGVTQSPTHLIKTRGQQVTLRCSSQSGHNTVSWYQQALGQGPQFIFQYYREEENGRGNFPPRFSGLQFPNYSSELNVNALELDDSALYLCASRADRANEQFFGPGTRLTVL.

The rearrangement joins TRBV30 to TRBJ2-1, with D maybe TRBD1 (8 bases). Germline-derived CDR1 and CDR2 are GTSNPN and SVGIG (reference sequence). This CDR3 has 12 residues. CDR3 sequence (DNA): TGTTCAGGGGGCGGGGGTTACAATGAGCAGTTCTTC. Its translation: CSGGGGYNEQFF. Based on the CDR3 plus reference TRBV30 and TRBJ2-1, the full variable domain is SQTIHQWPATLVQPVGSPLSLECTVEGTSNPNLYWYRQAAGRGLQLLFYSVGIGQISSEVPQNLSASRPQDRQFILSSKKLLLSDSGFYLCSGGGGYNEQFFGPGTRLTVL.

In its sample, this clone was seen a few times. This chain joins TRBV4-1 and TRBJ2-1, with D possibly matching TRBD1 (5 bases). The V gene lost 0 bases and the J gene lost 4 bases, with 13 bases spanning the gap. Per germline, CDR1 MGHRA and CDR2 YSYEKL. The CDR3 is made up of 16 amino acids. The CDR3: CASSQEGQNLYNEQFF. CDR3 DNA: TGCGCCAGCAGCCAAGAGGGGCAGAACCTTTACAATGAGCAGTTCTTC.

This clone was seen a few times. This chain uses TRBV13 with TRBJ1-1; perhaps TRBD1 as D (5 bases). V was trimmed by 2 bases and J by 0 bases, leaving 16 bases between them. The CDR3 contains 17 residues. Germline CDR1 and CDR2: PRHDT and FYEKMQ (reference sequence). CDR3 protein: CASSLQAITGLNTEAFF. The CDR3 nucleotides read TGTGCCAGCAGCTTACAGGCGATCACAGGACTGAACACTGAAGCTTTCTTT.

The table lists this clone with a count of one. V and J are TRBV18 and TRBJ1-1, with D possibly matching TRBD1 (5 bases). Germline assignment: CDR1 KGHSH and CDR2 LQKENI. V lost 0 bases and J 4 bases, leaving 9 bases between the germline ends. The CDR3 spans 14 residues. The CDR3 DNA is TGTGCCAGCTCACCACCTTCAGGGTCCACTGAAGCTTTCTTT. It is translated as CASSPPSGSTEAFF.

The chain uses TRBV6-6 and TRBJ1-6; possibly TRBD1 for D (5 bases). From germline, CDR1 is MNHNY and CDR2 SVGAGI (reference sequence). Trimming stripped 8 bases from V and 9 bases from J, with 20 bases between. The CDR3 length is 15 residues. CDR3 residues: CASSSPGLEGSPLHF. The CDR3 coding sequence is TGTGCCAGCTCTAGTCCGGGGCTAGAGGGTTCACCCCTCCACTTT.

The rearrangement links TRBV7-6 to TRBJ2-2; D might be TRBD2 (5 bases). The germline V gene has CDR1 SGHVS and CDR2 FNYEAQ. The V gene lost 5 bases and the J gene lost 8 bases, with 6 bases spanning the gap. The CDR3 runs 11 residues. The CDR3 region is CASSPGGELFF. CDR3 sequence (DNA): TGTGCCAGCAGCCCGGGAGGGGAGCTGTTTTTT.